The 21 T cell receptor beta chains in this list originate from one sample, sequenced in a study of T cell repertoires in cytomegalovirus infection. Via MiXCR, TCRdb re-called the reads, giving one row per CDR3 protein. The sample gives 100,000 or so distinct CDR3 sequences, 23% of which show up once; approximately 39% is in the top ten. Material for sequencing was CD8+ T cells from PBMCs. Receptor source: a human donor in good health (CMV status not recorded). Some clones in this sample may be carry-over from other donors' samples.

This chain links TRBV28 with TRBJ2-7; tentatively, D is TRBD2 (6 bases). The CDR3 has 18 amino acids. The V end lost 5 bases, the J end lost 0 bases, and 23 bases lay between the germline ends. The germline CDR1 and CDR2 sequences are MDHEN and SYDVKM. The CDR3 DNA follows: TGTGCCAGCAGTGCCCGGGACTCCAGAATTGGACTCTCCTACGAGCAGTACTTC. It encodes CASSARDSRIGLSYEQYF.

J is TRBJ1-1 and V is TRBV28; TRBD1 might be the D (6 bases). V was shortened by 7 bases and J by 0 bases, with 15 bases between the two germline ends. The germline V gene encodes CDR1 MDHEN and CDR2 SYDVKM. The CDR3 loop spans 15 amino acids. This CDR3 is CASKGGAGVNTEAFF. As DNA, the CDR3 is TGTGCCAGCAAGGGGGGGGCAGGGGTGAACACTGAAGCTTTCTTT.

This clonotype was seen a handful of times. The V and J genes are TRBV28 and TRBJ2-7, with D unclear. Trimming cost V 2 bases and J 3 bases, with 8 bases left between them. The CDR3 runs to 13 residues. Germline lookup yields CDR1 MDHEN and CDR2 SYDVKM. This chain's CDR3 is CASSLEAIYEQYF. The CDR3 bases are TGTGCCAGCAGTTTAGAAGCGATCTACGAGCAGTACTTC. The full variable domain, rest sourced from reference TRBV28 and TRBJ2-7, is DVKVTQSSRYLVKRTGEKVFLECVQDMDHENMFWYRQDPGLGLRLIYFSYDVKMKEKGDIPEGYSVSREKKERFSLILESASTNQTSMYLCASSLEAIYEQYFGPGTRLTVT.

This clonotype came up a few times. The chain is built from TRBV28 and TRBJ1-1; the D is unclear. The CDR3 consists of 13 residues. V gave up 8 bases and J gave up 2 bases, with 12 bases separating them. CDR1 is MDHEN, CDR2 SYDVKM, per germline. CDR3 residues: CASLSRVNTEAFF. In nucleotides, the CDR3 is TGTGCCAGCCTCTCAAGAGTAAACACTGAAGCTTTCTTT.

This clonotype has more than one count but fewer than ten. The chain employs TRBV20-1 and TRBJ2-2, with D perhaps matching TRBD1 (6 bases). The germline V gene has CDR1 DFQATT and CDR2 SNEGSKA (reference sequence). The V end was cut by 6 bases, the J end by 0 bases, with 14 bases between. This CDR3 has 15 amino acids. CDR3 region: CSAGDTDANTGELFF. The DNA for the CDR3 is TGCAGTGCGGGGGACACAGACGCGAACACCGGGGAGCTGTTTTTT.

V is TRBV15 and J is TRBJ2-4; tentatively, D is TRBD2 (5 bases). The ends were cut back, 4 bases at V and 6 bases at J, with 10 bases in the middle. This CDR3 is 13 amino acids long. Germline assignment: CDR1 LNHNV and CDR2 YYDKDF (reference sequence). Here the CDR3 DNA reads TGTGCCACCAGCACCCTCGGAGGAAACATTCAGTACTTC. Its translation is CATSTLGGNIQYF.

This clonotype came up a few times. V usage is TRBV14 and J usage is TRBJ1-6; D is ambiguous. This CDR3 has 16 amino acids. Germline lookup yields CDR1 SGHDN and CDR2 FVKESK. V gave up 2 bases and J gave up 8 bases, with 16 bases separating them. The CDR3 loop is CASSQLKPGKYSPLHF. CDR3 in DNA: TGTGCCAGCAGCCAACTCAAGCCCGGGAAGTATTCACCCCTCCACTTT.

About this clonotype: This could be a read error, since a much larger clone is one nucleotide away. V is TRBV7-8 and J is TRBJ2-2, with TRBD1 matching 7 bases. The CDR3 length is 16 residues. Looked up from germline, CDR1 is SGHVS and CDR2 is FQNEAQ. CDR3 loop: CTSSLDRQGNTGELFF. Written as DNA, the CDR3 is TGTACCAGCAGCTTAGACCGACAGGGGAACACCGGGGAGCTGTTTTTT.

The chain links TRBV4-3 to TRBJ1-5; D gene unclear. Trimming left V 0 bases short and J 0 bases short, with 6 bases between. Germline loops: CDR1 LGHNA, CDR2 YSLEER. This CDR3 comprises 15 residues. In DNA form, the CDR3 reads TGCGCCAGCAGCCAAGACGCGGATAGCAATCAGCCCCAGCATTTT. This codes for CASSQDADSNQPQHF.

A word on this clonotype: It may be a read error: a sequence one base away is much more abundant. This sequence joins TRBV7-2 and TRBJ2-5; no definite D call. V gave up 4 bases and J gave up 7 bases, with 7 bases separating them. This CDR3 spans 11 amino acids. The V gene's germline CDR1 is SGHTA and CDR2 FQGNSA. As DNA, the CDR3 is TGTACCAGCAGCTGGTCAGGGACCCAGTACTTC. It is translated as CTSSWSGTQYF.

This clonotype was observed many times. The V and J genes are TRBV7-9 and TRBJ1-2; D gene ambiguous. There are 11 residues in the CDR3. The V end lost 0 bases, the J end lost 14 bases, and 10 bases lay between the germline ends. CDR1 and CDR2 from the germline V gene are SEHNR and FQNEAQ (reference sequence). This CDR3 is CASSLAGDRTF. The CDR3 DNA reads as TGTGCCAGCAGCTTAGCGGGCGACCGTACCTTC.

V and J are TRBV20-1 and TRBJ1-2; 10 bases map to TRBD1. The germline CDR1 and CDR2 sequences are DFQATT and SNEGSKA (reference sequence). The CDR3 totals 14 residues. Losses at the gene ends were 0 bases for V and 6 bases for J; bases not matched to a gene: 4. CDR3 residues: CSARETGGADGYTF. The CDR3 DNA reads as TGCAGTGCTAGAGAGACAGGGGGCGCGGATGGCTACACCTTC.

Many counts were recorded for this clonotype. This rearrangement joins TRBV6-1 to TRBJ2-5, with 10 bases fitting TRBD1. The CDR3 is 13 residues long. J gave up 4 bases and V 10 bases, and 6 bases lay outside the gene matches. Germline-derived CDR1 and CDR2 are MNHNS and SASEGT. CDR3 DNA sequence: TGTGCCACCGGACAGGGGGGGCGAGAGACCCAGTACTTC. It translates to CATGQGGRETQYF.

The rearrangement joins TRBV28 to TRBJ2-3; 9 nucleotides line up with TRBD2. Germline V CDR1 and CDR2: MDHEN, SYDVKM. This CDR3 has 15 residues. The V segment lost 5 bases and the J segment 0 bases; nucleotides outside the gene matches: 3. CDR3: CASSGLAYSTDTQYF. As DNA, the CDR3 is TGTGCCAGCAGTGGACTAGCGTACAGCACAGATACGCAGTATTTT.

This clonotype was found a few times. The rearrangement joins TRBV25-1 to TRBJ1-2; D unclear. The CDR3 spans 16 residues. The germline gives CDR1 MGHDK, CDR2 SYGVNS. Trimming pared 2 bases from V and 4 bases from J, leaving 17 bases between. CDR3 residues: CASSEGEGRFPYGYTF. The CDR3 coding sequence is TGTGCCAGCAGTGAAGGGGAAGGGCGCTTTCCCTATGGCTACACCTTC.

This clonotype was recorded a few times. The CDR3 reads CASSLVEVTGELFF. CDR3 nucleotides: TGCGCCAGCAGCTTGGTGGAGGTCACCGGGGAGCTGTTTTTT. The chain recombines TRBV5-1 with TRBJ2-2; D perhaps matches TRBD2 (5 bases). V was trimmed by 0 bases and J by 4 bases, leaving 7 bases between them. The V gene's germline CDR1 is SGHRS and CDR2 YFSETQ. CDR3 length: 14 amino acids.

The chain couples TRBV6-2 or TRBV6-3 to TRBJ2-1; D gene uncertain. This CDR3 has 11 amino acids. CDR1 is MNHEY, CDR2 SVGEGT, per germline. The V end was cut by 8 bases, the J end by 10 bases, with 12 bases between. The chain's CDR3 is CASGPSGEQFF. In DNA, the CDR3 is TGTGCCAGCGGCCCTAGTGGCGAGCAGTTCTTC.

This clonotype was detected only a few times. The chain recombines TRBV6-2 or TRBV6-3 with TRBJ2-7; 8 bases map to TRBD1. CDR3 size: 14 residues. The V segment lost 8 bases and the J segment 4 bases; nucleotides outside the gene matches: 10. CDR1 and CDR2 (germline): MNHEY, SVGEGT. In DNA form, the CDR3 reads TGTGCCAGCGGAATCCAGGGGGCGCGTTACGAGCAGTACTTC. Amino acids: CASGIQGARYEQYF.

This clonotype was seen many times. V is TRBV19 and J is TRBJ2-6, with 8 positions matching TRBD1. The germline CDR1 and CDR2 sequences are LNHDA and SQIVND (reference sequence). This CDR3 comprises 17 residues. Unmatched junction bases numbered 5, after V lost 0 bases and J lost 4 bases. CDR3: CASSIEDRVDGANVLTF. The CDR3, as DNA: TGTGCCAGTAGTATAGAGGACAGGGTTGACGGGGCCAACGTCCTGACTTTC.

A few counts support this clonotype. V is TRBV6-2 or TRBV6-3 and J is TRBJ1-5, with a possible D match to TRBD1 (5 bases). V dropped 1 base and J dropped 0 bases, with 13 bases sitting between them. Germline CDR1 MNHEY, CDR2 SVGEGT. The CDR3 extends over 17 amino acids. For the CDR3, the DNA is TGTGCCAGCAGTTACTGGGACGGTGAATATAGCAATCAGCCCCAGCATTTT. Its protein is CASSYWDGEYSNQPQHF.

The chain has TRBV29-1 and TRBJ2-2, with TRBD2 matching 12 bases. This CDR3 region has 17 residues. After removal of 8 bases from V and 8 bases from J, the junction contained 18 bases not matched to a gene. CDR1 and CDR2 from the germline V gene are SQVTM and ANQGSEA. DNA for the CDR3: TGCAGCTCGGAGACTAGCGGGAGAGTGGGTTGGTCGGGGGAGCTGTTTTTT. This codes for CSSETSGRVGWSGELFF.